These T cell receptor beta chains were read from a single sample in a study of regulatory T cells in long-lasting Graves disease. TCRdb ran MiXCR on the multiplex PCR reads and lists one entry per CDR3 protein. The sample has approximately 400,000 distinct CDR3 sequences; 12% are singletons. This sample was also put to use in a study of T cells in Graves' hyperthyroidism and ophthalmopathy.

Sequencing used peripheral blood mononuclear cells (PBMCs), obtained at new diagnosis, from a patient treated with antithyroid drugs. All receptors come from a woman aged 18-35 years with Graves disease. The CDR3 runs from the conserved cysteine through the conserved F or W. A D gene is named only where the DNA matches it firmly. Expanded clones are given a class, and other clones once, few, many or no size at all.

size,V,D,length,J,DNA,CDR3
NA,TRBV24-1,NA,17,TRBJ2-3,TGTGCCACCAGTGAACAGAGGATCTCCCCGGGGGCAGATGCGCAGTATTTT,CATSEQRISPGADAQYF
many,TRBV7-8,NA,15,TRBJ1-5,TGTGCCAGCAGCTTAGGTACCGGGACTGATCAGCCCCAGCATTTT,CASSLGTGTDQPQHF
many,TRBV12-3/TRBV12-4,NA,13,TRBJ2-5,TGTGCCAGCAGTAACCGGGGGCAAGAGACCCAGTACTTC,CASSNRGQETQYF
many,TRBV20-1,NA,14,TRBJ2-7,TGCAGTGCTAGAAATATAGCCTCTACCTACGAGCAGTACTTC,CSARNIASTYEQYF
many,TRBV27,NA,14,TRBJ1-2,TGTGCCAGCAGTTTTAGTCCACGAGCAAATGGCTACACCTTC,CASSFSPRANGYTF
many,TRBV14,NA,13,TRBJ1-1,TGTGCCAGCAGCCAGGGCCTAGCGACTGAAGCTTTCTTT,CASSQGLATEAFF
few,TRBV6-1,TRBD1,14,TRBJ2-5,TGTGCCAGCAGTGTCCTCAGGGGGCAAGAGACCCAGTACTTC,CASSVLRGQETQYF
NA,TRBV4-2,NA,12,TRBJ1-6,TGTGCCAGCAGCCATTCCGGGGGAACCCTCCACTTT,CASSHSGGTLHF
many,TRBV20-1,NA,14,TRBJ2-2,TGCAGTGCTAGAGTAGCGGCTGACACCGGGGAGCTGTTTTTT,CSARVAADTGELFF
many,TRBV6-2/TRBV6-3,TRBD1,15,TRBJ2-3,TGTGCCAGCAGTTACGAGGGGGCGCTCACAGATACGCAGTATTTT,CASSYEGALTDTQYF
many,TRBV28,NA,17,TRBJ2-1,TGTGCCAGCAGTCCTGCCCCCCCGCTGGGCTCCTACAATGAGCAGTTCTTC,CASSPAPPLGSYNEQFF
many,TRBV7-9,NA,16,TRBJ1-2,TGTGCCAGCAGCGAGATACTCGGGACACAAAACTATGGCTACACCTTC,CASSEILGTQNYGYTF
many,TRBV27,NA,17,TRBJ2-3,TGTGCCAGCAGTTTATCGAAGACAACGTCTAGCGCAGATACGCAGTATTTT,CASSLSKTTSSADTQYF
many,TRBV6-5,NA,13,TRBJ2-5,TGTGCCAGCAGTTACTCGTATCAGGAGACCCAGTACTTC,CASSYSYQETQYF
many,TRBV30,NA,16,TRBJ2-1,TGTGCCTGGAGTACCGAGGGTAGGAGCTCCTACAATGAGCAGTTCTTC,CAWSTEGRSSYNEQFF
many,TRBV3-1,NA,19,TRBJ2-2,TGTGCCAGCAGCCAAGATTTGGGAGCGACCCTTTCGTTCACCGGGGAGCTGTTTTTT,CASSQDLGATLSFTGELFF
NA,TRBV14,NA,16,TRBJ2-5,TGTGCCAGCAGCCAAGGAAGGAGACTTTACCAAGAGACCCAGTACTTC,CASSQGRRLYQETQYF
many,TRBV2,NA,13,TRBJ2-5,TGTGCCAACAGTGCAGGGAACGGAGAGACCCAGTACTTC,CANSAGNGETQYF
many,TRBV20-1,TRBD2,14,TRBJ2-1,TGCAGTGCTAGCCTATCACTAGCGGCGGATGAGCAGTTCTTC,CSASLSLAADEQFF
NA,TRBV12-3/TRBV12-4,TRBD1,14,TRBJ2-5,TGTGCCAGCAGCCGCGGACAGGGACAAGAGACCCAGTACTTC,CASSRGQGQETQYF
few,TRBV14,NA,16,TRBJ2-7,TGTGCCAGCAGCCAGGGTGTCCCTCGGGGCTCCTACGAGCAGTACTTC,CASSQGVPRGSYEQYF
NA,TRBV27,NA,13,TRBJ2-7,TGTGCCAGCAGTCCCGACATACTCTACGAGCAGTACTTC,CASSPDILYEQYF
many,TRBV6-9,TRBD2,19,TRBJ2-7,TGTGCCAGCAGTTACATAGGCATGACTAGCGGCCGCGACCTAGGGCAGCAGTACTTC,CASSYIGMTSGRDLGQQYF
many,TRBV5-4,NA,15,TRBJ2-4,TGTGCCAGCAGCTTGGGAGAAACACTCTCACCCATTCAGTACTTC,CASSLGETLSPIQYF
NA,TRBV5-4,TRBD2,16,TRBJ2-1,TGTGCCAGCAGCCCCGGGCGTCAGCGGGAGAGCAATGAGCAGTTCTTC,CASSPGRQRESNEQFF
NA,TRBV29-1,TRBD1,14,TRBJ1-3,TGCAGCGTTGGGGACAGGGGGACTGGAAACACCATATATTTT,CSVGDRGTGNTIYF
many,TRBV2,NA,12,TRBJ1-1,TGTGCCGCATCGCCGGACCGGACTCAAGCTTTCTTT,CAASPDRTQAFF
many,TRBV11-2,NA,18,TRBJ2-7,TGTGCCAGCAGCCAGGGATTTGGGGGCCATTCGAGCTCCTACGAGCAGTACTTC,CASSQGFGGHSSSYEQYF
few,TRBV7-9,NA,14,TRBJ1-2,TGTGCCAGCAGCTTAGTCTTGACTTTGGGCGGCTACACCTTC,CASSLVLTLGGYTF
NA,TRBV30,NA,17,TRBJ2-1,TGTGCCTGGAAGGGGTCGGACCTAGTCCCCAACTACAATGAGCAGTTCTTC,CAWKGSDLVPNYNEQFF
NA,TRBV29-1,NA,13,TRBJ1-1,TGCAGCGTTGAGGCGGGCACAAACACTGAAGCTTTCTTT,CSVEAGTNTEAFF
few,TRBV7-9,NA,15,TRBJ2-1,TGTGCCAGCAGCCTCGTCCGAGGGTGGGGGAATGAGCAGTTCTTC,CASSLVRGWGNEQFF
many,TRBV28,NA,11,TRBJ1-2,TGTGCCAGCAGTTTAGTTACTGGCTACACCTTC,CASSLVTGYTF
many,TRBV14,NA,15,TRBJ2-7,TGTGCCAGCAGCCAAGCCGGGACACCTACCTACGAGCAGTACTTC,CASSQAGTPTYEQYF
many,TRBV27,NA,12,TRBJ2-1,TGTGCCAGCAGTTTGGCACCAAGCGAGCAGTTCTTC,CASSLAPSEQFF